The 29 T cell receptor beta chains below all came from one sample that was sequenced in a study of T cells after somatic rescue of genetic block. Only in-frame clones appear in the TCRdb table, and some are missing; sequencing was by immunoSEQ multiplex PCR. The sample shows 70,000 to 95,000 clones, around 89% of them seen only once. Sequenced: peripheral blood mononuclear cells (PBMCs). Receptor source: a woman in her late teens or twenties.

The J gene is TRBJ2-1, the V gene TRBV5-1, with D perhaps matching TRBD1 (5 bases). Trimming took off 2 bases at V and 3 bases at J, with 6 bases between the two ends. Per the germline V gene, CDR1 is SGHRS and CDR2 is YFSETQ. The CDR3 consists of 13 residues. This CDR3 reads CASSFDSYNEQFF. The CDR3 DNA reads TGCGCCAGCAGCTTCGACAGCTACAATGAGCAGTTCTTC.

This clone was detected a few times. This chain uses TRBV6-5 with TRBJ1-1, with TRBD1 identical over 8 bases. J was trimmed by 1 base and V by 2 bases; bases with no gene match: 0. Per germline, CDR1 MNHEY and CDR2 SVGAGI. This CDR3 contains 14 residues. As DNA, the CDR3 is TGTGCCAGCAGTTACGGGACAGGGAACACTGAAGCTTTCTTT. Encoded protein: CASSYGTGNTEAFF.

The rearrangement joins TRBV9 to TRBJ2-2; 11 bases match TRBD2. The germline V gene has CDR1 SGDLS and CDR2 YYNGEE. With V trimmed by 2 bases and J by 4 bases, 10 bases remained unmatched. The CDR3 extends over 18 amino acids. DNA for the CDR3: TGTGCCAGCAGCGTTGGACTAGCGGGCCGACCGGGCACCGGGGAGCTGTTTTTT. Its protein product is CASSVGLAGRPGTGELFF. The whole variable domain, remainder taken from reference TRBV9 and TRBJ2-2, is DSGVTQTPKHLITATGQRVTLRCSPRSGDLSVYWYQQSLDQGLQFLIQYYNGEERAKGNILERFSAQQFPDLHSELNLSSLELGDSALYFCASSVGLAGRPGTGELFFGEGSRLTVL.

V is TRBV27 and J is TRBJ2-3, with a possible D match to TRBD1 (5 bases). The CDR3 covers 14 residues. Trimming stripped 11 bases from V and 2 bases from J, with 17 bases between. Germline CDR1 MNHEY, CDR2 SMNVEV (reference sequence). The CDR3: CAALRGRFTDTQYF. The CDR3 nucleotides read TGTGCCGCGCTAAGGGGTAGATTCACAGATACGCAGTATTTT.

This chain connects TRBV12-5 to TRBJ2-2; no clear D. CDR3 length equals 19 residues. V was clipped by 2 bases and J by 1 base, with 20 bases between them. CDR1 is LGHNT, CDR2 FRNRAP, per germline. The CDR3 DNA sequence: TGTGCTAGTGGTTTGCCCCAAGAATCCAGGCCACTGAACACCGGGGAGCTGTTTTTT. Translated: CASGLPQESRPLNTGELFF.

The J gene is TRBJ2-1, the V gene TRBV6-4; 14 bases align to TRBD2. Germline CDR1 reads MRHNA; CDR2 reads SNTAGT. The J segment lost 9 bases and the V segment lost 6 bases, leaving 7 bases of the junction unmatched. The CDR3 covers 15 residues. The CDR3 DNA reads TGTGCCAGCAGCCTGGGACTAGCGGGAGTATCTGAGCAGTTCTTC. This gives the protein CASSLGLAGVSEQFF.

J is TRBJ2-5 and V is TRBV10-1; D not certain. Trimming removed 7 bases from V and 5 bases from J, with 17 bases in between. Germline V gene lookup returns CDR1 WNHNN and CDR2 SYGVQD (reference sequence). The length of the CDR3 is 14 residues. The CDR3 nucleotides are TGCGCCAGCATTGAAAGATGTCCCCAGGAGACCCAGTACTTC. Amino acid sequence: CASIERCPQETQYF.

The rearrangement joins TRBV18 to TRBJ1-2, with 11 positions matching TRBD1. CDR3 length: 14 residues. Germline trimming cut 3 bases from V and 4 bases from J; bases unmatched to any gene: 1. The V gene's germline CDR1 is KGHSH and CDR2 LQKENI. The CDR3 here is CASSPGQGGYGYTF. In nucleotides, the CDR3 is TGTGCCAGCTCACCGGGACAGGGGGGCTATGGCTACACCTTC. The full variable domain, with the rest looked up from reference TRBV18 and TRBJ1-2, is NAGVMQNPRHLVRRRGQEARLRCSPMKGHSHVYWYRQLPEEGLKFMVYLQKENIIDESGMPKERFSAEFPKEGPSILRIQQVVRGDSAAYFCASSPGQGGYGYTFGSGTRLTVV.

The chain combines TRBV18 with TRBJ2-2, with D possibly being TRBD1 (5 bases). V gave up 6 bases and J gave up 6 bases, with 20 bases separating them. The CDR3 contains 16 residues. Germline V gene sequence: CDR1 KGHSH, CDR2 LQKENI. CDR3 loop: CASSPKAQGGPGELFF. In DNA, the CDR3 is TGTGCCAGCTCTCCCAAGGCCCAGGGCGGACCCGGGGAGCTGTTTTTT.

This clone was seen a single time. The CDR3 is CASSRTGWYEKLFF. In DNA form, the CDR3 reads TGCGCCAGCAGTCGAACAGGGTGGTATGAAAAACTGTTTTTT. The rearrangement joins TRBV23-1 to TRBJ1-4; D possibly corresponds to TRBD1 (6 bases). TRBV23-1 is sorted into the ORF group, with uncertain function. The V end was cut by 4 bases, the J end by 6 bases, with 12 bases between. The CDR3 spans 14 residues.

The chain carries TRBV18 and TRBJ1-5, with D maybe TRBD1 (5 bases). Germline CDR1 reads KGHSH; CDR2 reads LQKENI. The CDR3 sequence is 15 residues long. V shed 4 bases and J shed 5 bases, with 15 bases lying between them. The CDR3 coding sequence is TGTGCCAGCTCACTCAAACCGGGACCCGATCAGCCCCAGCATTTT. Protein sequence: CASSLKPGPDQPQHF.

In its sample, this clone was seen once. V is TRBV18 and J is TRBJ2-1; D may be TRBD1 (5 bases). Germline loops: CDR1 KGHSH, CDR2 LQKENI. There are 16 residues in the CDR3. Between the trimmed V and J ends, which lost 4 bases and 0 bases, there was a span of 13 bases. CDR3 nucleotide sequence: TGTGCCAGCTCACACCTTGGGGCTAGCTCCTACAATGAGCAGTTCTTC. Amino acids: CASSHLGASSYNEQFF.

V and J are TRBV5-1 and TRBJ2-7; D possibly corresponds to TRBD2 (5 bases). Germline V lookup: CDR1 SGHRS, CDR2 YFSETQ. V lost 4 bases to trimming and J lost 4 bases, with 9 bases between them. The CDR3 contains 12 residues. The CDR3 protein is CASSGRGYEQYF. DNA for the CDR3: TGCGCCAGCAGCGGCCGCGGGTACGAGCAGTACTTC.

The chain recombines TRBV5-8 with TRBJ1-1; D is uncertain. The CDR3 is 16 amino acids. Trimming shortened V by 0 bases and J by 4 bases, and 16 bases separated the two germline ends. CDR1 is SGHTS and CDR2 is YDEGEE in the germline V gene. The CDR3 nucleotides read TGTGCCAGCAGCTTGGGGTCCCTGGCTGTAGGCACTGAAGCTTTCTTT. Translating it yields CASSLGSLAVGTEAFF.

DNA of the CDR3: TGTGCCAGCAGCTTAGCAGGGTCCCTCTCCTACGAGCAGTACTTC. The encoded protein is CASSLAGSLSYEQYF. This chain links TRBV7-9 with TRBJ2-7; D ambiguous. Germline V gives CDR1 SEHNR, CDR2 FQNEAQ (reference sequence). The V end lost 0 bases, the J end lost 0 bases, and 9 bases lay between the germline ends. This CDR3 is 15 amino acids long.

CDR3 in DNA: TGTGCCAGCAGTTGGGTTAATCAGCCCCAGCATTTT. It encodes CASSWVNQPQHF. The genes are TRBV27 and TRBJ1-5; D uncertain. The length of the CDR3 is 12 residues. V lost 4 bases and J lost 4, with 5 bases in between. The germline V gene encodes CDR1 MNHEY and CDR2 SMNVEV (reference sequence).

This clone has a single count. The chain combines TRBV4-2 with TRBJ1-4; 8 positions agree with TRBD1. V trimming: 1 base; J trimming: 6 bases; junction bases outside the gene matches: 10. This CDR3 has 17 amino acids. Germline V gene lookup returns CDR1 LGHNA and CDR2 YNFKEQ. The CDR3 spells CASSQARQGAEDEKLFF. The CDR3 DNA follows: TGTGCCAGCAGCCAAGCCCGGCAGGGGGCTGAAGATGAAAAACTGTTTTTT.

The CDR3 DNA reads TGTGCCAGCAGCTTGCTAGCGGGAGAGGGAGAGACCCAGTACTTC. It yields the protein CASSLLAGEGETQYF. The gene calls are TRBV5-4 and TRBJ2-5; TRBD2 matches 10 bases. Germline V gene lookup returns CDR1 SGHNT and CDR2 YYREEE (reference sequence). V lost 1 base, J lost 4 bases, and 4 bases stayed unmatched. The CDR3 has 15 residues.

This rearrangement joins TRBV5-4 to TRBJ2-5, with a weak D call TRBD2 (6 bases). The CDR3 is made up of 15 amino acids. The V gene's germline CDR1 is SGHNT and CDR2 YYREEE (reference sequence). Trimming pared 1 base from V and 1 base from J, leaving 11 bases between. The CDR3 here is CASSLRRRGQETQYF. CDR3 nucleotides: TGTGCCAGCAGCTTGCGGCGGAGGGGCCAAGAGACCCAGTACTTC.

The chain couples TRBV5-1 to TRBJ2-3; 11 bases agree with TRBD1. Looked up from germline, CDR1 is SGHRS and CDR2 is YFSETQ. The CDR3 has 15 amino acids. J gave up 5 bases and V 4 bases, and 6 bases lay outside the gene matches. As DNA, the CDR3 is TGCGCCAGCAGCCCGGACAGGGGGCGCGGAGATACGCAGTATTTT. This translates into CASSPDRGRGDTQYF.

The rearrangement joins TRBV19 to TRBJ1-5; D is possibly TRBD1 (5 bases). With 3 bases removed from V and 5 bases from J, the gap between germline ends came to 11 bases. The CDR3 sequence is 14 residues long. In germline, CDR1 is LNHDA, CDR2 SQIVND (reference sequence). The CDR3 loop reads CASSIGRVYQPQHF. The CDR3 nucleotides are TGTGCCAGTAGTATTGGCAGGGTTTATCAGCCCCAGCATTTT.

This sequence joins TRBV11-2 and TRBJ2-4; D gene unclear. V was cut by 5 bases and J by 6 bases, with 17 bases left in between. Germline assignment: CDR1 SGHAT and CDR2 FQNNGV. This CDR3 contains 15 residues. CDR3 in DNA: TGTGCCAGCAGCCCACCCGGAGTATTGCGAAACATTCAGTACTTC. This translates into CASSPPGVLRNIQYF.

This clone was seen once. CDR3 sequence: CASSPFGTDPNTEAFF. DNA of the CDR3: TGTGCCAGCAGCCCCTTTGGGACAGACCCAAACACTGAAGCTTTCTTT. V is TRBV7-9 and J is TRBJ1-1; TRBD1 matches at 7 bases. J lost 2 bases, V lost 5 bases, and 11 bases had no gene match. Germline V gives CDR1 SEHNR, CDR2 FQNEAQ (reference sequence). This CDR3 comprises 16 residues.

The chain employs TRBV6-5 and TRBJ2-3; D tentatively fits TRBD1 or TRBD2 (5 bases each). The CDR3 contains 15 residues. CDR1 is MNHEY, CDR2 SVGAGI, per germline. V lost 6 bases to trimming and J lost 1 base, with 14 bases between them. The CDR3 DNA reads TGTGCCAGCAGCTCTCACCGGGACCGCACAGATACGCAGTATTTT. This gives the protein CASSSHRDRTDTQYF.

This clone was recorded once. V gene TRBV4-3 combines with J gene TRBJ2-1; TRBD2 matches 11 bases. V gave up 3 bases and J gave up 0 bases; unmatched junction bases: 7. The CDR3 runs 18 residues. The V gene's germline CDR1 is LGHNA and CDR2 YSLEER. CDR3 in amino acids: CASSQGGLAVSSYNEQFF. The CDR3 region has the DNA TGCGCCAGCAGCCAGGGGGGACTAGCGGTTAGCTCCTACAATGAGCAGTTCTTC.

This rearrangement joins TRBV5-6 to TRBJ2-2; D is unresolved. The CDR3 extends over 15 amino acids. Per the germline V gene, CDR1 is SGHDT and CDR2 is YYEEEE. With 0 bases removed from V and 3 bases from J, the gap between germline ends came to 9 bases. The CDR3 spells CASSLEWFDTGELFF. For the CDR3, the DNA is TGTGCCAGCAGCTTGGAATGGTTTGACACCGGGGAGCTGTTTTTT.

The chain combines TRBV11-3 with TRBJ2-7; D may be TRBD1 or TRBD2 (6 bases each). The CDR3 sequence is 16 residues long. V was cut by 5 bases and J by 5 bases, with 22 bases left in between. Germline V gene data show CDR1 as SGHNT and CDR2 as YENEEA. In DNA form, the CDR3 reads TGTGCCAGCAGCCAAGGGGGGCGGCTCCAGTGGGACGAGCAGTACTTC. Protein product: CASSQGGRLQWDEQYF.

The chain couples TRBV15 to TRBJ2-1; 14 positions agree with TRBD2. V was clipped by 5 bases and J by 7 bases; unmatched bases: 4. Looked up from germline, CDR1 is LNHNV and CDR2 is YYDKDF (reference sequence). The CDR3 spans 15 residues. CDR3 bases: TGTGCCACCAGCGGGGGACTAGCGGGAGAAAATGAGCAGTTCTTC. This sequence encodes CATSGGLAGENEQFF. Combining the CDR3 with reference TRBV15 and TRBJ2-1 gives the whole variable domain DAMVIQNPRYQVTQFGKPVTLSCSQTLNHNVMYWYQQKSSQAPKLLFHYYDKDFNNEADTPDNFQSRRPNTSFCFLDIRSPGLGDTAMYLCATSGGLAGENEQFFGPGTRLTVL.

The CDR3 DNA follows: TGTGCCAGTAGTCCTAGGACTAGCGTCACAGATACGCAGTATTTT. Protein product: CASSPRTSVTDTQYF. The chain couples TRBV19 to TRBJ2-3, with TRBD2 matching 9 bases. V was pared by 5 bases and J by 2 bases, with 5 bases of the junction left unmatched. Germline V gene data show CDR1 as LNHDA and CDR2 as SQIVND (reference sequence). The CDR3 totals 15 residues.